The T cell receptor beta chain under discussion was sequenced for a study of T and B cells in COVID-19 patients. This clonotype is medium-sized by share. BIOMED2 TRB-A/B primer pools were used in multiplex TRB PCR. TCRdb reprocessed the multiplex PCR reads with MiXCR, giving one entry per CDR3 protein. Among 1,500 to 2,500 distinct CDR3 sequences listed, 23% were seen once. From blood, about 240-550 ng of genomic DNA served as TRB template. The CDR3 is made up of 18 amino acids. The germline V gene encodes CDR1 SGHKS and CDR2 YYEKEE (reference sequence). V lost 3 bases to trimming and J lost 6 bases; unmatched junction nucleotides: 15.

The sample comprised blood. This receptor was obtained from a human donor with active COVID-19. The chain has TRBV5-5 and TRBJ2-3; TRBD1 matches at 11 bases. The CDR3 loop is CASSSQGQGDWRDDTQYF. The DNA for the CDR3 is TGTGCCAGCAGCTCCCAGGGACAGGGGGATTGGCGGGACGATACGCAGTATTTT.